A single sample gave rise to the 10 T cell receptor beta chains below, sequenced in a study of long-term antiretroviral therapy in people with HIV. Investigators performed immunoSEQ version v3.0 at survey level. TCRdb's copy holds only in-frame clones and misses some; the assay was immunoSEQ multiplex PCR. This repertoire shows about 25,000 clones, over 85% found once; its top ten account for 9.2%. Sequencing used unsorted PBMCs, obtained 7.6 years after starting antiretroviral therapy. The origin of the receptors is a woman between 40 and 55 years old with HIV.

This clone has only one observation. This chain connects TRBV4-1 to TRBJ1-2; TRBD1 aligns across 8 bases. The CDR3 contains 13 residues. Germline loops: CDR1 MGHRA, CDR2 YSYEKL. Losses at the gene ends were 4 bases for V and 3 bases for J; bases not matched to a gene: 1. CDR3 sequence: CASSPGQDYGYTF. The DNA for the CDR3 is TGCGCCAGCAGCCCGGGACAGGACTATGGCTACACCTTC.

The V call is TRBV2, the J call TRBJ1-2; 10 bases match TRBD1. This CDR3 is built from 14 residues. V was pared by 7 bases and J by 3 bases, with 5 bases of the junction left unmatched. Germline CDR1 SNHLY, CDR2 FYNNEI. The CDR3 spells CASTPGTGDYGYTF. The CDR3 region has the DNA TGTGCCAGCACCCCCGGGACAGGGGACTATGGCTACACCTTC.

J is TRBJ1-6 and V is TRBV30, with 7 nucleotides matching TRBD1. V lost 3 bases to trimming and J lost 7 bases; unmatched junction nucleotides: 9. CDR1 and CDR2 (germline): GTSNPN, SVGIG (reference sequence). The CDR3 contains 15 residues. CDR3 region: CAWRGPTGQNSPLHF. CDR3 sequence (DNA): TGTGCCTGGAGGGGGCCGACAGGGCAGAATTCACCCCTCCACTTT.

The chain's CDR3 is CASSYFPGTDNSPLHF. In nucleotides, the CDR3 is TGCGCCAGCAGCTACTTTCCAGGGACAGATAATTCACCCCTCCACTTT. The chain employs TRBV5-1 and TRBJ1-6; TRBD1 matches at 7 bases. V was pared by 3 bases and J by 5 bases, with 8 bases of the junction left unmatched. CDR1 SGHRS and CDR2 YFSETQ come from the germline V gene. The CDR3 sequence is 16 residues long.

This clone occurred once. CDR3 sequence reads: CASSLAGGNTEAFF. The DNA for the CDR3 is TGCGCCAGCAGCTTGGCAGGGGGAAACACTGAAGCTTTCTTT. The chain recombines TRBV5-1 with TRBJ1-1; TRBD1 matches at 7 bases. Germline values: CDR1 SGHRS, CDR2 YFSETQ. The CDR3 length is 14 residues. V dropped 0 bases and J dropped 2; count of bases not matched to a gene: 1.

Of note for this clone: The junction departs from germline at one end; a sequencing error may be responsible. The chain has TRBV9 and TRBJ2-7; D gene uncertain. This CDR3 is built from 14 residues. Germline CDR1 and CDR2: SGDLS and YYNGEE. DNA for the CDR3: TGTGCCAGCAGCCCCCTCTCCCAGTCCTACGAGCAGCACTTC. This codes for CASSPLSQSYEQHF. Full variable domain (missing parts from reference TRBV9 and TRBJ2-7): DSGVTQTPKHLITATGQRVTLRCSPRSGDLSVYWYQQSLDQGLQFLIQYYNGEERAKGNILERFSAQQFPDLHSELNLSSLELGDSALYFCASSPLSQSYEQHFGPGTRLTVT.

The chain employs TRBV10-3 and TRBJ1-5, with 7 bases lining up with TRBD1. J gave up 0 bases and V 6 bases, and 11 bases lay outside the gene matches. In germline, CDR1 is ENHRY, CDR2 SYGVKD. This CDR3 is 17 amino acids long. CDR3 DNA: TGTGCCATCAGCCTAGGGGGCTTGGGGGATAGCAATCAGCCCCAGCATTTT. Residues: CAISLGGLGDSNQPQHF.

The chain combines TRBV5-5 with TRBJ2-5, with 9 bases fitting TRBD2. Trimming at V came to 1 base and at J to 5 bases, leaving 9 bases not matched to a gene. This CDR3 contains 16 residues. CDR1 SGHKS and CDR2 YYEKEE come from the germline V gene (reference sequence). The CDR3, as DNA: TGTGCCAGCAGCTTGTTGGGCGGGGGGGCCGGTGAGACCCAGTACTTC. It is translated as CASSLLGGGAGETQYF.

V is TRBV6-5 and J is TRBJ1-1; 8 nucleotides align to TRBD1. J lost 6 bases, V lost 6 bases, and 3 bases had no gene match. Germline values: CDR1 MNHEY, CDR2 SVGAGI. The CDR3 has 12 amino acids. The CDR3 spells CASRDRVAEAFF. In nucleotides, the CDR3 is TGTGCCAGCAGGGACAGGGTCGCTGAAGCTTTCTTT.

The chain uses TRBV7-9 and TRBJ1-2, with D possibly TRBD1 on 5 matching bases. V lost 2 bases to trimming and J lost 8 bases, with 12 bases between them. The CDR3 has 13 amino acids. Germline assignment: CDR1 SEHNR and CDR2 FQNEAQ (reference sequence). CDR3: CASSLNREGGYTF. The CDR3, as DNA: TGTGCCAGCAGCTTAAACCGAGAGGGGGGCTACACCTTC. Full variable domain (outside the CDR3, taken from reference TRBV7-9 and TRBJ1-2): DTGVSQNPRHKITKRGQNVTFRCDPISEHNRLYWYRQTLGQGPEFLTYFQNEAQLEKSRLLSDRFSAERPKGSFSTLEIQRTEQGDSAMYLCASSLNREGGYTFGSGTRLTVV.